The clone carrying this TCR beta chain was seen at least ten times. Its antigen is not known. The sample is drawn from a study of T cells in Graves' hyperthyroidism and ophthalmopathy. Study background: It was at initial diagnosis, before any treatment, that peripheral blood was collected.

Study-wide findings and caveats: Within blood appeared most thyroid clonotypes that had expanded above 0.001. Researchers report that a 13 V-J model separated ophthalmopathy from stable hyperthyroidism.

TCR beta CDR3 regions were amplified from RNA. HTBI primers were employed in a first-round RT-PCR of the TCR CDR3. TCRdb called the multiplex PCR reads again in MiXCR, with one record for every CDR3 protein. The profile shows around 520,000 distinct CDR3 sequences, approximately 14% of them singletons. The CDR3 sequence is 14 residues long. With V trimmed by 6 bases and J by 6 bases, 8 bases remained unmatched. Sample: blood. The chain uses TRBV12-3 or TRBV12-4 and TRBJ2-7, with TRBD1 identical over 10 bases. This receptor was obtained from a woman aged 18-29 years with Graves' hyperthyroidism. CDR3 loop: CASSPGTGVGEQYF. The CDR3 DNA is TGTGCCAGCAGCCCCGGGACAGGGGTGGGCGAGCAGTACTTC.